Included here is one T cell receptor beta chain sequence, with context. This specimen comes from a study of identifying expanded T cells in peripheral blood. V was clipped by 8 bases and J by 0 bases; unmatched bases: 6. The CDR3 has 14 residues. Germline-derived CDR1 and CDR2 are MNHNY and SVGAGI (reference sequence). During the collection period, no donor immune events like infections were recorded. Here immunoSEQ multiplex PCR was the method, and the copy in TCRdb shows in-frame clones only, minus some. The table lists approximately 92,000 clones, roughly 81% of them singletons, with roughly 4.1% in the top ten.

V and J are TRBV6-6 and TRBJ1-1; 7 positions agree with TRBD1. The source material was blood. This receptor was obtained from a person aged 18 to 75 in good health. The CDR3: CASRLGQLNTEAFF. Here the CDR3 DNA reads TGTGCCAGCCGCTTGGGACAGTTGAACACTGAAGCTTTCTTT.